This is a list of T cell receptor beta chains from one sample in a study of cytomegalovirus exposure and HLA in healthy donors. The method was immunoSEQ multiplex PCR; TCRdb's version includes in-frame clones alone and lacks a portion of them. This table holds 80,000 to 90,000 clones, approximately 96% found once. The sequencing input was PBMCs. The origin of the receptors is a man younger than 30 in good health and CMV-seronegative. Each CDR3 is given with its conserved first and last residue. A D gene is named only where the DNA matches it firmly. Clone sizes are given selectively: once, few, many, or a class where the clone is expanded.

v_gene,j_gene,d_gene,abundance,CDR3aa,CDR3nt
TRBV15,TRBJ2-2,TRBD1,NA,CATSRGDRYTGELFF,TGTGCCACCAGCAGGGGGGACAGATACACCGGGGAGCTGTTTTTT
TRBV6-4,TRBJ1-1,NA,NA,CASGTPRNTEAFF,TGTGCCAGCGGGACACCAAGAAACACTGAAGCTTTCTTT
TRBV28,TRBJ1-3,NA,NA,CASSNWEFLYF,TGTGCCAGCAGTAACTGGGAGTTCCTATATTTT
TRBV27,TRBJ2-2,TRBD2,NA,CASSHEREVPGELFF,TGTGCCAGCAGTCATGAGCGGGAGGTCCCCGGGGAGCTGTTTTTT
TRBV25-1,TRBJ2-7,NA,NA,CASSVAGVPCEQYF,TGTGCCAGCAGTGTGGCAGGGGTTCCGTGCGAGCAGTACTTC
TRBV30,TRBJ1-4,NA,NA,CAWTYSPSGKLFF,TGTGCCTGGACGTACTCCCCCTCTGGAAAACTGTTTTTT
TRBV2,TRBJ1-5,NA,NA,CASTGGYSNQPQHF,TGTGCCAGCACCGGGGGTTATAGCAATCAGCCCCAGCATTTT
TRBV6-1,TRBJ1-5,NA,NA,CASSEAGDQPQHF,TGTGCCAGCAGTGAAGCAGGGGATCAGCCCCAGCATTTT
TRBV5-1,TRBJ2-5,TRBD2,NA,CASSGGGTNQETQYF,TGCGCCAGCAGCGGCGGGGGGACCAACCAAGAGACCCAGTACTTC
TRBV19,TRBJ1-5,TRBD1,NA,CASSLEGAGNQPQHF,TGTGCCAGTAGTCTAGAGGGGGCCGGCAATCAGCCCCAGCATTTT
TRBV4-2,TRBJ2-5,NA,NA,CASSLSHLQETQYF,TGTGCCAGCAGCCTTTCACATCTCCAAGAGACCCAGTACTTC
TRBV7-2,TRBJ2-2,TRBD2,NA,CASSSTSGLYTGELFF,TGTGCCAGCAGCTCTACTAGCGGGTTATACACCGGGGAGCTGTTTTTT
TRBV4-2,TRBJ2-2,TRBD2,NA,CASSQETSGRSTGELFF,TGTGCCAGCAGCCAGGAGACTAGCGGGAGAAGCACCGGGGAGCTGTTTTTT
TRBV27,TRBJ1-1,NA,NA,CASSFGTAPWEAFF,TGTGCCAGCAGTTTTGGGACTGCTCCATGGGAAGCTTTCTTT
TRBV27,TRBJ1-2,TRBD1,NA,CASSPHGQGTNYGYTF,TGTGCCAGCAGTCCTCACGGACAGGGAACTAACTATGGCTACACCTTC
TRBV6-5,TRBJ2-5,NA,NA,CASGTQGETQYF,TGTGCCAGCGGGACCCAGGGGGAGACCCAGTACTTC
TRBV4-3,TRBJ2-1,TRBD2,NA,CASSHSGEAYNEQFF,TGCGCCAGCAGCCATAGCGGGGAGGCTTACAATGAGCAGTTCTTC
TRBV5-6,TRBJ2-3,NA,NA,CASSPGGSTDTQYF,TGTGCCAGCAGCCCGGGTGGTTCCACAGATACGCAGTATTTT
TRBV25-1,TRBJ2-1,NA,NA,CASSQGNEQFF,TGTGCCAGCAGTCAGGGAAATGAGCAGTTCTTC
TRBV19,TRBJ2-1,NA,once,CASSNAGGNADEQFF,TGTGCCAGTAGTAACGCCGGAGGTAACGCCGATGAGCAGTTCTTC
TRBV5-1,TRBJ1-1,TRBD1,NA,CASSLGAGTGNTEAFF,TGCGCCAGCAGCCTGGGAGCCGGGACAGGGAACACTGAAGCTTTCTTT
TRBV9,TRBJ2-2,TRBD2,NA,CASSTGLASGELFF,TGTGCCAGCAGCACGGGACTAGCGTCCGGGGAGCTGTTTTTT
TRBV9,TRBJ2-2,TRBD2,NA,CASSTSGRGAGGVGELFF,TGTGCCAGCAGCACCAGCGGCCGCGGGGCGGGAGGGGTCGGGGAGCTGTTTTTT
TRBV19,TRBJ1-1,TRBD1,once,CASSSPWTGAPEAFF,TGTGCCAGTAGTTCTCCCTGGACAGGCGCTCCTGAAGCTTTCTTT
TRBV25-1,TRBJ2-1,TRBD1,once,CASSPRDSNEQFF,TGTGCCAGCAGTCCCCGGGACAGCAATGAGCAGTTCTTC
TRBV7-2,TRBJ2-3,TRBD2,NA,CASNEAGVDTQYF,TGTGCCAGCAACGAAGCGGGAGTAGATACGCAGTATTTT
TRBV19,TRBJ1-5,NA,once,CASRRGRDQPQHF,TGTGCCAGTAGGCGGGGGCGTGATCAGCCCCAGCATTTT
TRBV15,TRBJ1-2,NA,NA,CATSRDQGGYGYTF,TGTGCCACCAGCAGAGATCAAGGAGGCTATGGCTACACCTTC
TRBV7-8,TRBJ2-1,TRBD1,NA,CASSLNRGPDNEQFF,TGTGCCAGCAGCTTAAACAGGGGGCCGGACAATGAGCAGTTCTTC
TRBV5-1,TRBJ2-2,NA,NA,CASSLGGKTGELFF,TGCGCCAGCAGCTTGGGAGGCAAAACCGGGGAGCTGTTTTTT
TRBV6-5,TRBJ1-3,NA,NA,CASSLRAYRAGNTIYF,TGTGCCAGCAGTTTAAGAGCCTACAGGGCTGGAAACACCATATATTTT
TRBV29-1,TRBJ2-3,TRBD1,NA,CSVATGVDTQYF,TGCAGCGTTGCGACAGGGGTAGATACGCAGTATTTT
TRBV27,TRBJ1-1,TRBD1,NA,CASRTGTGGKGNTEAFF,TGTGCCAGTCGAACCGGGACAGGGGGAAAAGGGAACACTGAAGCTTTCTTT
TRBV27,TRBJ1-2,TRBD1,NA,CASSSTWTGSHSNYGYTF,TGTGCCAGCAGTTCGACCTGGACAGGGAGTCACTCTAACTATGGCTACACCTTC
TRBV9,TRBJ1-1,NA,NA,CASSPVVGTGDTEAFF,TGTGCCAGCAGCCCTGTAGTAGGTACGGGGGACACTGAAGCTTTCTTT
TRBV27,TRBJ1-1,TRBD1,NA,CASSLSRQGNTEAFF,TGTGCCAGCAGTTTATCCCGACAGGGGAACACTGAAGCTTTCTTT
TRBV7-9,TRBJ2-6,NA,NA,CASPRGSGSGANVLTF,TGTGCCTCCCCTCGGGGGAGTGGCTCTGGGGCCAACGTCCTGACTTTC
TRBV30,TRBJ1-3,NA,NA,CAWSIWRQSSGNTIYF,TGTGCCTGGAGCATATGGAGACAGAGCTCTGGAAACACCATATATTTT
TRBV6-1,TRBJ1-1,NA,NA,CATRPGHREAFF,TGTGCCACCAGACCGGGACACCGGGAAGCTTTCTTT
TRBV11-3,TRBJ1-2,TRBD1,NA,CASSSQGFGYTF,TGTGCCAGCAGTTCACAGGGGTTTGGCTACACCTTC
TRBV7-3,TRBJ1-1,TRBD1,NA,CASSLDRATEAFF,TGTGCCAGCAGCCTCGACAGGGCCACTGAAGCTTTCTTT
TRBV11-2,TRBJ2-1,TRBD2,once,CASSSRLAGGWGGYNEQFF,TGTGCCAGCAGCTCGCGTCTAGCGGGGGGTTGGGGGGGATACAATGAGCAGTTCTTC
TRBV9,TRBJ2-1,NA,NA,CASNGDGNSYNEQFF,TGTGCCAGCAATGGAGACGGGAACTCCTACAATGAGCAGTTCTTC
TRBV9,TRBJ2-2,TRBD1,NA,CASSQGAFYTGELFF,TGTGCCAGCAGTCAGGGGGCGTTTTACACCGGGGAGCTGTTTTTT
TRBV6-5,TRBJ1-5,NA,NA,CASRKTGSQPQHF,TGTGCCAGCAGAAAAACAGGGAGTCAGCCCCAGCATTTT
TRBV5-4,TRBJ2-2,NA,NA,CASSSHGGLAVKWTGELFF,TGTGCCAGCAGCTCCCACGGGGGGCTAGCGGTGAAATGGACCGGGGAGCTGTTTTTT
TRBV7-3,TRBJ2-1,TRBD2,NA,CASSERTSGSDEQFF,TGTGCCAGCAGCGAACGGACTAGCGGGAGTGATGAGCAGTTCTTC
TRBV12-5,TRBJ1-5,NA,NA,CASGYTGDNQPQHF,TGTGCTAGTGGTTATACGGGGGACAATCAGCCCCAGCATTTT
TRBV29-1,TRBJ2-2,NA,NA,CSGWAGGELFF,TGCAGCGGGTGGGCCGGCGGGGAGCTGTTTTTT
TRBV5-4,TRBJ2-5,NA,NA,CASSYKVRAGGILETQYF,TGTGCCAGCAGCTACAAAGTCCGAGCGGGTGGGATCCTGGAGACCCAGTACTTC